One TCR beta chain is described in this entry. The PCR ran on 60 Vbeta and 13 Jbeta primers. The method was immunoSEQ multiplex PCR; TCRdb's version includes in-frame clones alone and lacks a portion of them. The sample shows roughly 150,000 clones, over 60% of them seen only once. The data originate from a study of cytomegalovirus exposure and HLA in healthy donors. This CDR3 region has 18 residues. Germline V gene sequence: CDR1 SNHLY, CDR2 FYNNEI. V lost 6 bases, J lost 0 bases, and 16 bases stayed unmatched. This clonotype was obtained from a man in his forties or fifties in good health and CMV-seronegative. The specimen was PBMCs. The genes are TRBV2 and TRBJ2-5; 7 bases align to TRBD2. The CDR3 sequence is CASRRLSPASGNQETQYF. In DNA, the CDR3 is TGTGCCAGCAGACGACTATCCCCGGCTAGCGGAAACCAAGAGACCCAGTACTTC.